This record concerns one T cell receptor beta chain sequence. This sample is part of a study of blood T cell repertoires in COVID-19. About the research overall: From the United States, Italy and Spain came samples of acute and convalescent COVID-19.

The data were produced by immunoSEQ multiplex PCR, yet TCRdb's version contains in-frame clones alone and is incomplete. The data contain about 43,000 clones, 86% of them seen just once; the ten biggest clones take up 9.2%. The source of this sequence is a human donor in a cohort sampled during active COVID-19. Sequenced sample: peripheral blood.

CDR3 region: CASSTGNTEAFF. The CDR3 DNA is TGTGCCAGCAGTACAGGGAACACTGAAGCTTTCTTT. The chain uses TRBV6-5 and TRBJ1-1, with D perhaps matching TRBD1 (5 bases). The CDR3 runs 12 residues. The germline gives CDR1 MNHEY, CDR2 SVGAGI. V was clipped by 5 bases and J by 1 base, with 5 bases between them.